Below, 16 T cell receptor beta chains from the same sample are listed, as sequenced in a study of identical twins. Each CDR3 protein gets one entry after TCRdb re-called the 5' RACE reads with MiXCR. The table records under 450,000 distinct CDR3 sequences, around 20% of them present only once. Sequencing input: naive T cells sorted from blood. The receptors were gathered from a man aged 50 to 60 in good health.

This clonotype was detected only a few times. This chain's CDR3 is CASSLSGRRESTDTQYF. CDR3 in DNA: TGTGCCAGTTCCCTTAGCGGGAGGCGGGAAAGCACAGATACGCAGTATTTT. This sequence joins TRBV27 and TRBJ2-3; 10 nucleotides line up with TRBD2. Unmatched junction bases numbered 12, after V lost 9 bases and J lost 0 bases. There are 17 residues in the CDR3. Germline CDR1 is MNHEY and CDR2 is SMNVEV (reference sequence).

This chain joins TRBV15 and TRBJ2-7, with D possibly matching TRBD2 (6 bases). Germline CDR1 reads LNHNV; CDR2 reads YYDKDF (reference sequence). V lost 3 bases to trimming and J lost 2 bases, with 8 bases between them. CDR3 length: 13 amino acids. The CDR3 DNA reads as TGTGCCACCAGCAGGGAGGGGACCTACGAGCAGTACTTC. This sequence encodes CATSREGTYEQYF.

J is TRBJ2-5 and V is TRBV18; TRBD1 matches 9 bases. Germline CDR1 is KGHSH and CDR2 is LQKENI. The ends lost 2 bases at V and 2 bases at J; junction bases unmatched: 6. The CDR3 sequence is 16 residues long. The CDR3 sequence is CASSPFTGGLQETQYF. Written as DNA, the CDR3 is TGTGCCAGCTCACCATTCACAGGGGGCCTTCAAGAGACCCAGTACTTC.

The chain joins TRBV4-3 to TRBJ2-1; possible D gene TRBD2, 6 bases. The ends were cut back, 1 base at V and 0 bases at J, with 16 bases in the middle. This CDR3 comprises 18 residues. Germline values: CDR1 LGHNA, CDR2 YSLEER. The CDR3 coding sequence is TGCGCCAGCAGCCAAGGAATGGCGGCGGAGGGCTCCTACAATGAGCAGTTCTTC. Its protein product is CASSQGMAAEGSYNEQFF.

The CDR3 reads CASSLRSEDTQYF. The CDR3 DNA follows: TGTGCCAGCAGTTTACGGTCGGAAGATACGCAGTATTTT. V gene TRBV12-3 or TRBV12-4 combines with J gene TRBJ2-3; D unclear. The CDR3 is 13 amino acids. The V end was cut by 2 bases, the J end by 5 bases, with 8 bases between.

This clonotype has more than one count but fewer than ten. This chain connects TRBV3-1 to TRBJ2-3; a possible D gene is TRBD2 (6 bases). Trimming removed 0 bases from V and 6 bases from J, with 7 bases in between. CDR1 is LGHDT, CDR2 YNNKEL, per germline (reference sequence). This CDR3 region has 13 residues. The CDR3 DNA is TGTGCCAGCAGCCAAGATGGGGGGGATACGCAGTATTTT. Its translation is CASSQDGGDTQYF.

The V call is TRBV18, the J call TRBJ2-1; 12 bases map to TRBD2. Per the germline V gene, CDR1 is KGHSH and CDR2 is LQKENI. The CDR3 runs to 18 residues. The V segment lost 3 bases and the J segment 5 bases; nucleotides outside the gene matches: 11. The CDR3 is CASSPIPRTSGTNNEQFF. DNA of the CDR3: TGTGCCAGCTCACCGATCCCGAGGACTAGCGGGACTAACAATGAGCAGTTCTTC.

This clonotype appeared a single time. The V call is TRBV30, the J call TRBJ2-7; TRBD1 is a possible D gene (5 bases). This CDR3 spans 14 amino acids. Germline CDR1 and CDR2: GTSNPN and SVGIG (reference sequence). The CDR3 bases are TGTGCAGTGGAGTGGGGCATTAGCTCCTACGAGCAGTACTTC. Its translation is CAVEWGISSYEQYF. Based on the CDR3 plus reference TRBV30 and TRBJ2-7, the full variable domain is SQTIHQWPATLVQPVGSPLSLECTVEGTSNPNLYWYRQAAGRGLQLLFYSVGIGQISSEVPQNLSASRPQDRQFILSSKKLLLSDSGFYLCAVEWGISSYEQYFGPGTRLTVT.

Ten or more counts support this clonotype. The J gene is TRBJ2-2, the V gene TRBV20-1; TRBD2 matches 11 bases. Germline V lookup: CDR1 DFQATT, CDR2 SNEGSKA (reference sequence). This CDR3 spans 14 amino acids. Unmatched junction bases numbered 5, after V lost 4 bases and J lost 7 bases. The CDR3 loop reads CSATRTSGLGELFF. CDR3 in DNA: TGCAGTGCTACAAGGACTAGCGGGCTCGGGGAGCTGTTTTTT.

This sequence joins TRBV16 and TRBJ2-3; D is possibly TRBD2 (5 bases). Germline V gene lookup returns CDR1 KGHSY and CDR2 FQNENV. Trimming removed 4 bases from V and 2 bases from J, with 7 bases in between. This CDR3 has 13 amino acids. CDR3 DNA: TGTGCCAGCAGCCGACTAAACACAGATACGCAGTATTTT. Its protein product is CASSRLNTDTQYF.

This clonotype was recorded many times. V gene TRBV10-3 combines with J gene TRBJ2-7; 8 bases fit TRBD1. Germline loops: CDR1 ENHRY, CDR2 SYGVKD. V shed 7 bases and J 1 base; nucleotides not matched to a gene: 6. The CDR3 runs to 14 residues. The CDR3 nucleotides are TGTGCCATCAATCCAGGACAGGGTTCCTACGAGCAGTACTTC. It codes for CAINPGQGSYEQYF.

This clonotype was counted many times. The chain links TRBV12-3 or TRBV12-4 to TRBJ2-1; no firm D call. V dropped 5 bases and J dropped 6 bases, with 14 bases sitting between them. The length of the CDR3 is 14 residues. CDR3: CASSPPGSINEQFF. The CDR3 nucleotides read TGTGCCAGCAGTCCCCCCGGCTCTATCAATGAGCAGTTCTTC.

This clonotype has a handful of counts. The chain uses TRBV12-3 or TRBV12-4 and TRBJ1-4; D might be TRBD1 (5 bases). V was clipped by 2 bases and J by 8 bases, with 12 bases between them. There are 14 residues in the CDR3. Here the CDR3 DNA reads TGTGCCAGCAGTTTAAGAGGGGCAAACGAAAAACTGTTTTTT. This codes for CASSLRGANEKLFF.

The V gene is TRBV28, the J gene TRBJ2-1, with 10 positions matching TRBD2. The junction had 3 bases not matched to a gene; V was cut back by 9 bases and J by 4 bases. Germline V lookup: CDR1 MDHEN, CDR2 SYDVKM. CDR3 length: 13 residues. This CDR3 reads CASVAGGYNEQFF. CDR3 DNA sequence: TGTGCCAGTGTAGCGGGGGGATACAATGAGCAGTTCTTC.

This clonotype was recorded a few times. V gene TRBV11-1 combines with J gene TRBJ2-1; 10 bases are a match to TRBD2. The V gene's germline CDR1 is SGHAT and CDR2 FQDESV (reference sequence). The CDR3 consists of 19 residues. V gave up 4 bases and J gave up 1 base; unmatched junction bases: 13. In nucleotides, the CDR3 is TGTGCCAGCAGCTCTCCGGGACTAGCGCTACTTTTTTCCTACAATGAGCAGTTCTTC. This sequence encodes CASSSPGLALLFSYNEQFF.

This clonotype was detected many times. V usage is TRBV10-3 and J usage is TRBJ2-1; the match to TRBD2 covers 14 bases. V lost 5 bases to trimming and J lost 5 bases; unmatched junction nucleotides: 5. CDR3 length: 16 residues. The germline V gene encodes CDR1 ENHRY and CDR2 SYGVKD. The CDR3 protein is CAISRLAGGNDNEQFF. The CDR3 region has the DNA TGTGCCATCAGTAGACTAGCGGGAGGGAACGACAATGAGCAGTTCTTC.